This T cell receptor (beta chain) comes out of a study of naive and memory T cell subsets. Overall study findings and caveats: Both skin biopsy types reportedly yielded TCRs, tuberculin sites far more.

As to treatment: skin biopsy from PPD injection site in Mantoux-positive individual. TCR cDNA received a 3' ligated oligonucleotide that carried a UMI. Skin biopsies came from PPD injection sites in Mantoux-positive individuals. Reverse transcription used DNase-treated unsorted total RNA, aiming for about 1 to 1000 ng. This clonotype is medium-sized. Its antigen is currently unknown. Amplification of ligated cDNA took four PCR rounds with SP2 and nested alpha and beta constant primers. For blood and skin samples, reverse transcription used TCR alpha and beta constant primers. TCRdb reanalysed the UMI-ligation and nested PCR reads using MiXCR and keeps one entry per CDR3 protein. The sample holds some 30,000 distinct CDR3 sequences, under 8.5% seen once. The origin of this receptor is an adult in good health. The specimen comprised skin, sampled from a tuberculin skin test site.

The CDR3 is CASSYDPKADYRTDTQYF. The DNA of the CDR3 is TGTGCCAGCAGTTACGACCCAAAGGCGGACTACCGCACAGATACGCAGTATTTT. The chain has TRBV6-2 or TRBV6-3 and TRBJ2-3, with a weak D call TRBD2 (6 bases). The CDR3 is 18 residues long. Trimming cost V 2 bases and J 1 base, with 19 bases left between them. Germline-derived CDR1 and CDR2 are MNHEY and SVGEGT.